At least ten counts were recorded for the clone carrying this T cell receptor beta chain. Its antigen is still unknown. Time point specified: pre-sensitization, week 0. Treatment denoted: therapeutic diphenylcyclopropenone sensitization with weekly scalp DPC. Each donor was an alopecia patient between 18 and 70 years of age who qualified for DPC. The template was total RNA from unfractionated whole blood. Trimming cost V 6 bases and J 2 bases, with 13 bases left between them. This CDR3 has 14 amino acids. Germline CDR1 reads SGHAT; CDR2 reads FQDESV (reference sequence). The data originate from a study of human T cells and chemical hapten exposure. Study conclusions and caveats: Following DPC sensitization, TCRs present above 1 in 1000 frequency showed no change.

The library labeled individual cDNA molecules by adding unique molecular identifiers to them. TCRdb reanalysed the RACE reads using MiXCR and keeps one entry per CDR3 protein. The table has 380,000 or so distinct CDR3 sequences, approximately 5% seen once. Here the sequenced sample was whole blood, taken in connection with sensitization to the hapten diphenylcyclopropenone (DPC). The source of this sequence is a woman aged 18-29 years with alopecia areata. Some clones in this sample may be carry-over from other donors' samples. The V gene is TRBV11-1, the J gene TRBJ1-1; D gene unclear. In DNA form, the CDR3 reads TGTGCCAGCAGGCCCACGGGGTTAAACACTGAAGCTTTCTTT. Protein: CASRPTGLNTEAFF.